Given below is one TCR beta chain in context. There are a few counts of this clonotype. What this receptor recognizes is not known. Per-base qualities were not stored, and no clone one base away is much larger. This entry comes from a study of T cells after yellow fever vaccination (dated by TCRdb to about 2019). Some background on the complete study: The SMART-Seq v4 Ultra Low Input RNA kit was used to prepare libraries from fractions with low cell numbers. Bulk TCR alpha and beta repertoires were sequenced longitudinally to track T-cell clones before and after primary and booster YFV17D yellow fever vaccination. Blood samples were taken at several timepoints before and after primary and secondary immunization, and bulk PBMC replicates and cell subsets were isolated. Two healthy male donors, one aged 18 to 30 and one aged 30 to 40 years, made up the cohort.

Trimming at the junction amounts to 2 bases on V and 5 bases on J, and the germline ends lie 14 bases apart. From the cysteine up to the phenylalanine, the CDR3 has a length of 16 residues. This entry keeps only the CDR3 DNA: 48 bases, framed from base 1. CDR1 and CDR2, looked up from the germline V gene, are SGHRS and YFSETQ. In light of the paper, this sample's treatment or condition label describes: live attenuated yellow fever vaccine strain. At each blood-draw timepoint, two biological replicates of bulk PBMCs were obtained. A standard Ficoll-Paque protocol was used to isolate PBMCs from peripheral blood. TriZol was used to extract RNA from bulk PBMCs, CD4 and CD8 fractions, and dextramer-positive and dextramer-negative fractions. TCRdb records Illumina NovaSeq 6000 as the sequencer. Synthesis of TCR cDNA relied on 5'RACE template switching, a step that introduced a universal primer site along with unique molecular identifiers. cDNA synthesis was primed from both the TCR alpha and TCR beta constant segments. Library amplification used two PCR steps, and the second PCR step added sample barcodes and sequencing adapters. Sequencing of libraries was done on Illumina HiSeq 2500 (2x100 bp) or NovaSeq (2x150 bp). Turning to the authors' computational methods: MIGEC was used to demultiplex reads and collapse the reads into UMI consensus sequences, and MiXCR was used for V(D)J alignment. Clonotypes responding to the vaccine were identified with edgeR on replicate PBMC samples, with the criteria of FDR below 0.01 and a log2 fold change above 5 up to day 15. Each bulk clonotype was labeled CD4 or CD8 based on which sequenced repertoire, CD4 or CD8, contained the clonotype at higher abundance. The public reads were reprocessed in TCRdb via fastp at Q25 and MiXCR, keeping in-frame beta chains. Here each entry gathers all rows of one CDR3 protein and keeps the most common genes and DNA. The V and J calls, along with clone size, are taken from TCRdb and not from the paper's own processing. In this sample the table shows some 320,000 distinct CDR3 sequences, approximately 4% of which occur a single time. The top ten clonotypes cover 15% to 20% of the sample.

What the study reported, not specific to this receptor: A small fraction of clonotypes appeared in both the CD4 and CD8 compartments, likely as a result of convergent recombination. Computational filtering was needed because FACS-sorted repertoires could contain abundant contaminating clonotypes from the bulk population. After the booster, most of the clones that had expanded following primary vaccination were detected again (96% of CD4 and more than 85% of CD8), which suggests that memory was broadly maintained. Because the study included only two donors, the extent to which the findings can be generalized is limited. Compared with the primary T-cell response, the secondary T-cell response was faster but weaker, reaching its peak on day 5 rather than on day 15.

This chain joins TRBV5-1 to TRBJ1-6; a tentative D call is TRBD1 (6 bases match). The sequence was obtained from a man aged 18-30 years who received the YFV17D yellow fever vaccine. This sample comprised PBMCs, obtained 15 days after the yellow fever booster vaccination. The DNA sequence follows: TGCGCCAGCAGCTTTCGCAGGGGTAAAGATAATTCACCCCTCCACTTT. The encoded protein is CASSFRRGKDNSPLHF.